This T cell receptor (beta chain) was profiled in a study of T cells in Graves' hyperthyroidism and ophthalmopathy. The investigators amplified TCR beta CDR3 regions from RNA transcripts. HTBI primers drove first-round RT-PCR of the TCR CDR3. TCRdb used MiXCR to reprocess the multiplex PCR reads, holding one entry per CDR3 protein. Seen here are hundreds of thousands of distinct CDR3 sequences, about 15% observed once, and the top ten hold around 13%. This clonotype was detected a few times. The receptor's source is a woman in her fifties or sixties with Graves' ophthalmopathy. Sequencing was done on a sample of blood.

The DNA of the CDR3 is TGTGCCAGCAGCAGACCGGGGCCAGGGGCTCAGCCCCAGCATTTT. Translated, it gives CASSRPGPGAQPQHF. This chain connects TRBV5-5 to TRBJ1-5, with D possibly being TRBD1 (6 bases). Germline-derived CDR1 and CDR2 are SGHKS and YYEKEE (reference sequence). This CDR3 comprises 15 residues. With 4 bases removed from V and 6 bases from J, the gap between germline ends came to 17 bases.